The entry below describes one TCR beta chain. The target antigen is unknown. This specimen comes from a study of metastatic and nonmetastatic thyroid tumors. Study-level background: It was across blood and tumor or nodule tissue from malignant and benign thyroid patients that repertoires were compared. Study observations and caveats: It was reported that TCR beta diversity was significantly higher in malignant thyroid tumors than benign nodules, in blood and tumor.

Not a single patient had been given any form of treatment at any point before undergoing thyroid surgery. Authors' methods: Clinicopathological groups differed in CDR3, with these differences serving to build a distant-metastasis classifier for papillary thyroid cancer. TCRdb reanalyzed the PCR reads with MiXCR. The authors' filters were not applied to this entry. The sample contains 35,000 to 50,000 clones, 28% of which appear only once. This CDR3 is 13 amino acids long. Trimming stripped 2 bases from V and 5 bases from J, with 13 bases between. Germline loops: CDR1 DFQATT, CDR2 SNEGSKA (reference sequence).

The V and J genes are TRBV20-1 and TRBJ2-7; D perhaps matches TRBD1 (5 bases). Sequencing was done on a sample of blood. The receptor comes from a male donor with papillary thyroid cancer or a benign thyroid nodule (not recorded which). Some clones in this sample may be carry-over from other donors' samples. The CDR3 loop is CSARKTELNEQYF. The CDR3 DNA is TGCAGTGCTAGAAAGACAGAGCTCAACGAGCAGTACTTC.